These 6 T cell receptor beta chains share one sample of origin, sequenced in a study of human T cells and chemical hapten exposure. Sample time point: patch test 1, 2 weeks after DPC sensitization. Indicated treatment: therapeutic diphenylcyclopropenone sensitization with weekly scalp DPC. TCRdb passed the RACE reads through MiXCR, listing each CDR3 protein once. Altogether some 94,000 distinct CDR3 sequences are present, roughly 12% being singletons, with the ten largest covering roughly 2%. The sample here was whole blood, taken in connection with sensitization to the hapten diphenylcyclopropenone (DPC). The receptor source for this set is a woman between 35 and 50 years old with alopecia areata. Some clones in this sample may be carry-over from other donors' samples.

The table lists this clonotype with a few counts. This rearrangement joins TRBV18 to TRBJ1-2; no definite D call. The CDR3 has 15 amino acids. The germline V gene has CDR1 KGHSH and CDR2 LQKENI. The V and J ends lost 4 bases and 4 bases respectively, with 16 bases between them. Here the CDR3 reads CASSLYAQTSYGYTF. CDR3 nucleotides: TGTGCCAGCTCACTATACGCGCAAACCTCCTATGGCTACACCTTC.

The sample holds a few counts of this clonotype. CDR3 loop: CASSRSETQYF. The CDR3 coding sequence is TGTGCCAGCAGTCGTTCGGAGACCCAGTACTTC. This chain joins TRBV12-3 or TRBV12-4 and TRBJ2-5; D gene ambiguous. The germline V and J ends were trimmed by 5 bases and 5 bases, with 6 bases remaining between them. The CDR3 loop spans 11 amino acids.

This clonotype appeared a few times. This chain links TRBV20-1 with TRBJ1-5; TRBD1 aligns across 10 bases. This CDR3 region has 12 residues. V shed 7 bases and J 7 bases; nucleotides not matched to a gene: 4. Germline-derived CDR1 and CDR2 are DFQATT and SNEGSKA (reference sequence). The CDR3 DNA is TGCAGTGGGGGGACAGGGGTACAGCCCCAGCATTTT. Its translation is CSGGTGVQPQHF.

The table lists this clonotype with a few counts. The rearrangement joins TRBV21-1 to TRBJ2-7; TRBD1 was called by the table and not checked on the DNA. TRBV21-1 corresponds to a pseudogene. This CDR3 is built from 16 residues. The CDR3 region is CARPADSLPSSYEQYF. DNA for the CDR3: TGTGCCAGGCCCGCCGACAGCCTACCAAGCTCCTACGAGCAGTACTTC.

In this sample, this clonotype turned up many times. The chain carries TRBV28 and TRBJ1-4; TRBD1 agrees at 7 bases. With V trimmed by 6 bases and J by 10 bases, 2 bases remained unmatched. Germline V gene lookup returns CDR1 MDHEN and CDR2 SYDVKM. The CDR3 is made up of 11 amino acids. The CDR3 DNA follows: TGTGCCAGCAGGGGACAGACAAAACTGTTTTTT. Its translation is CASRGQTKLFF.

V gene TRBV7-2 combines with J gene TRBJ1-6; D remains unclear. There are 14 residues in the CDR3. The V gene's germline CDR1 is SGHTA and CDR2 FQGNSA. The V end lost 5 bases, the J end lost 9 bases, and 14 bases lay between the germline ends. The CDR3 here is CASSPTPGGSPLHF. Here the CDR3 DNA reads TGTGCCAGCAGCCCGACCCCCGGAGGTTCACCCCTCCACTTT.